This T cell receptor beta chain was captured by sequencing in a study of cytomegalovirus exposure and HLA in healthy donors. General study points: Being productive about 90% or about 30% of the time was typical of most TCR beta V segments in an earlier analysis. HLA alleles showed associations with 16,951 TCR beta sequences in a later analysis, at a 0.05 false discovery rate. The likely origin of a cluster of highly shared sequence variants was a sequencing artifact.

CDR1 and CDR2 (germline): SGHTA, FQGNSA. The CDR3 is 15 residues long. V was pared by 1 base and J by 4 bases, with 11 bases between. Of note for this clone: Its antigen is not identified.

With 60 Vbeta and 13 Jbeta primers, the PCR was carried out. The data were produced by immunoSEQ multiplex PCR, yet TCRdb's version contains in-frame clones alone and is incomplete. This repertoire shows around 160,000 clones, roughly 80% found once; its top ten account for more than 7%. The sequence was collected from a male donor in good health and CMV-seropositive. The sequencing input was PBMCs. The chain couples TRBV7-2 to TRBJ1-5; D possibly corresponds to TRBD1 (5 bases). CDR3 bases: TGTGCCAGCAGCTTAGGACCACAGGCGAATCAGCCCCAGCATTTT. It encodes CASSLGPQANQPQHF.